Listed below are T cell receptor beta chains from one sample, sequenced in a study of regulatory T cells in long-lasting Graves disease. TCRdb reprocessed the multiplex PCR reads with MiXCR, giving one entry per CDR3 protein. The sample has hundreds of thousands of distinct CDR3 sequences; roughly 16% are singletons. Another study also made use of these data, one on T cells in Graves' hyperthyroidism and ophthalmopathy.

Sequencing used peripheral blood mononuclear cells (PBMCs), obtained at new diagnosis, from a patient treated with antithyroid drugs. The receptors were gathered from a woman aged 25 to 45 with Graves disease. Both conserved end residues are trimmed from each CDR3. A D gene is named only where the DNA matches it firmly. Part of the rows lack a size; the others show once, few, many or a class for expanded clones.

d_gene	v_gene	abundance	j_gene	CDR3aa
.	TRBV30	.	TRBJ2-7	AWGTRLGGHEQY
TRBD1	TRBV20-1	.	TRBJ2-5	SADGTGAPPGETQY
.	TRBV25-1	few	TRBJ1-6	ASSDGSFNSPLH
TRBD1	TRBV13	few	TRBJ2-7	ASSLEPFRGPYEQY
.	TRBV28	many	TRBJ1-4	ASSQYFATNEKLF
.	TRBV7-2	few	TRBJ1-1	ASSLVVTASEAF
TRBD1	TRBV5-1	many	TRBJ1-1	ASSTGVSTEAF
TRBD2	TRBV7-9	.	TRBJ2-5	ASVAGQETQY
TRBD2	TRBV7-2	few	TRBJ2-2	ASSPTSGANTGELF
TRBD2	TRBV20-1	few	TRBJ2-3	SAWTSDVADTQY
.	TRBV18	many	TRBJ2-5	ASSPTQETQY
.	TRBV11-2	.	TRBJ1-4	ASSSPPGAVRSEKLF
.	TRBV30	.	TRBJ1-3	AWRLTGNTIY
.	TRBV6-2/TRBV6-3	.	TRBJ1-2	ASSEKDGYT
TRBD1	TRBV12-3/TRBV12-4	many	TRBJ2-3	ASSSPGQGGGDTQY
TRBD1	TRBV20-1	few	.	SARGTGDTQH
TRBD2	TRBV20-1	.	TRBJ2-7	SASSSSGSSYEQY
.	TRBV2	many	TRBJ1-1	ASSDRENTEAF
TRBD2	TRBV3-1	many	TRBJ2-7	ASSRGTRLYEQY
TRBD1	TRBV6-5	many	TRBJ1-5	ASSSRGDRVGQPQH
.	TRBV20-1	.	TRBJ1-2	STQGGYT
.	TRBV24-1	many	TRBJ1-5	ATQQGGGNQPQH
.	TRBV19	few	TRBJ2-2	ASTQRPSANTGELF
TRBD2	TRBV5-5	.	TRBJ2-7	ASSLRIAGAHEQY
.	TRBV7-9	.	TRBJ1-3	ASSLSSRSPKNTIY
.	TRBV2	many	TRBJ1-1	ASTYQNTEAF
.	TRBV6-1	many	TRBJ1-5	ASSREISNQPQH
.	TRBV19	many	TRBJ1-1	ASRVPGRKNTEAF
.	TRBV28	once	TRBJ2-6	ASSFRGGSGANVLT
.	TRBV5-1	.	TRBJ2-7	ASSNQGSGHEQY
TRBD1	TRBV9	few	TRBJ2-7	ASSLGQGFTYEQY
.	TRBV2	few	TRBJ2-7	ASTPQDYEQY
.	TRBV20-1	.	TRBJ2-2	SAAESAGRELF